The 21 T cell receptor beta chains reported below all come from one sample, sequenced in a study of T cell responses to AZD1222 COVID-19 vaccine (TCRdb year 2021). In light of the paper, this sample's time point label describes: baseline before first vaccination. Receptor amplification or capture employed the immunoSEQ multiplex PCR assay. In its TCRdb copy, this immuneACCESS table keeps in-frame sequences only and misses some clones. Where compared with another copy, unresolved V genes explain less than half of these, and the others have no known cause. The sample has 130,000 to 150,000 clones on record, more than 90% of them singletons. The ten largest clonotypes hold about 3.2% of the sample. The starting material was peripheral blood, obtained on day 0 of AZD1222 vaccination. These receptors all come from an adult in good health.

The chain employs TRBV10-1 and TRBJ1-2, with 7 bases matching TRBD1. The CDR3 has 13 residues. Germline CDR1 reads WNHNN; CDR2 reads SYGVQD (reference sequence). J was trimmed by 6 bases and V by 5 bases; bases with no gene match: 6. The CDR3 DNA sequence: TGCGCCAGCAGTCAGACAGGGTCCGATGGCTACACCTTC. Translating gives CASSQTGSDGYTF.

The V and J genes are TRBV4-3 and TRBJ1-2; D is ambiguous. CDR3 size: 15 residues. In germline, CDR1 is LGHNA, CDR2 YSLEER. The V end lost 0 bases, the J end lost 4 bases, and 12 bases lay between the germline ends. In DNA, the CDR3 is TGCGCCAGCAGCCAAGATCGACAAACGAGCTATGGCTACACCTTC. Its translation: CASSQDRQTSYGYTF.

The CDR3 loop reads CASSVTGGPNYGYTF. The CDR3 bases are TGTGCCAGTAGTGTAACAGGGGGCCCTAACTATGGCTACACCTTC. V and J are TRBV19 and TRBJ1-2; TRBD1 agrees at 9 bases. The CDR3 consists of 15 residues. With 5 bases clipped from V and 0 bases from J, the junction kept 4 bases outside the gene matches. Germline assignment: CDR1 LNHDA and CDR2 SQIVND (reference sequence).

The chain links TRBV5-4 to TRBJ2-7, with D perhaps matching TRBD1 (6 bases). The V and J ends lost 4 bases and 4 bases respectively, with 9 bases between them. The germline V gene has CDR1 SGHNT and CDR2 YYREEE (reference sequence). The CDR3 totals 12 residues. CDR3 sequence: CASSRDRYEQYF. CDR3 sequence (DNA): TGTGCCAGCAGCCGCGACAGGTACGAGCAGTACTTC.

The V call is TRBV19, the J call TRBJ1-2; unclear D gene. CDR1 and CDR2 from the germline V gene are LNHDA and SQIVND (reference sequence). This CDR3 contains 17 residues. The V end was cut by 3 bases, the J end by 5 bases, with 22 bases between. The CDR3 is CASSMNLGAEPRYGYTF. The CDR3 coding sequence is TGTGCCAGTAGTATGAATCTGGGCGCCGAACCCCGTTATGGCTACACCTTC.

V and J are TRBV6-5 and TRBJ1-2, with 12 bases aligning to TRBD1. V shed 7 bases, J shed 7 bases, and the junction held 10 bases outside the gene matches. The CDR3 loop spans 15 amino acids. The germline gives CDR1 MNHEY, CDR2 SVGAGI. The CDR3 DNA is TGTGCCAGCACCGGGACAGGGGGCTTGAACGGTGGCTACACCTTC. Its protein product is CASTGTGGLNGGYTF.

The rearrangement uses TRBV27 and TRBJ1-2; 7 bases match TRBD1. Trimming removed 0 bases from V and 1 base from J; junction bases left unmatched: 5. This CDR3 is built from 16 residues. Germline CDR1 and CDR2: MNHEY and SMNVEV (reference sequence). DNA of the CDR3: TGTGCCAGCAGTTTATCGGAACCAGGGGGTAACTATGGCTACACCTTC. This codes for CASSLSEPGGNYGYTF.

The V and J genes are TRBV27 and TRBJ2-1; 7 bases agree with TRBD2. The CDR3 consists of 13 residues. Trimming took 5 bases from V and 9 from J; bases not matched to a gene: 7. Germline CDR1 reads MNHEY; CDR2 reads SMNVEV (reference sequence). CDR3 region: CASSPGGSGEQFF. The CDR3 nucleotides are TGTGCCAGCAGTCCCGGGGGGAGCGGTGAGCAGTTCTTC.

The rearrangement uses TRBV29-1 and TRBJ2-1; 14 bases agree with TRBD2. The CDR3 totals 14 residues. Losses at the gene ends were 6 bases for V and 6 bases for J; bases not matched to a gene: 4. The germline V gene encodes CDR1 SQVTM and CDR2 ANQGSEA. The chain's CDR3 is CSVAGLAGVNEQFF. CDR3 bases: TGCAGCGTGGCGGGACTAGCGGGAGTCAATGAGCAGTTCTTC.

This rearrangement joins TRBV4-2 to TRBJ2-2; 7 bases are shared with TRBD2. The V segment lost 3 bases and the J segment 6 bases; nucleotides outside the gene matches: 4. The CDR3 consists of 14 residues. Germline V CDR1 and CDR2: LGHNA, YNFKEQ. This CDR3 is CASSQGGTPGELFF. The DNA for the CDR3 is TGTGCCAGCAGCCAGGGGGGGACTCCCGGGGAGCTGTTTTTT.

J is TRBJ2-7 and V is TRBV12-3 or TRBV12-4; 8 bases are shared with TRBD1. CDR3 size: 13 residues. With V trimmed by 5 bases and J by 7 bases, 7 bases remained unmatched. The CDR3 DNA reads as TGTGCCAGCAGTCCCACAGGGGGAAGGGAGCAGTACTTC. Amino acids: CASSPTGGREQYF.

The genes are TRBV9 and TRBJ1-2, with a tentative D call TRBD1 (6 bases). This CDR3 is built from 14 residues. Germline CDR1 reads SGDLS; CDR2 reads YYNGEE. Between the trimmed V and J ends, which lost 0 bases and 8 bases, there was a span of 14 bases. CDR3 DNA: TGTGCCAGCAGCGTAGGGGGCAGGGGACAAGGCTACACCTTC. Translated, it gives CASSVGGRGQGYTF.

This clone has just one count. The chain combines TRBV13 with TRBJ2-6; 7 bases agree with TRBD1. Germline CDR1 PRHDT, CDR2 FYEKMQ (reference sequence). V was clipped by 2 bases and J by 1 base; unmatched bases: 5. This CDR3 is 17 amino acids long. The CDR3 DNA reads TGTGCCAGCAGCTTAAGGGGGCCTGGTTCTGGGGCCAACGTCCTGACTTTC. As protein: CASSLRGPGSGANVLTF. Together with reference TRBV13 and TRBJ2-6, the CDR3 gives the full variable domain: AAGVIQSPRHLIKEKRETATLKCYPIPRHDTVYWYQQGPGQDPQFLISFYEKMQSDKGSIPDRFSAQQFSDYHSELNMSSLELGDSALYFCASSLRGPGSGANVLTFGAGSRLTVL.

The count of this clone is one. The chain links TRBV3-1 (or the pseudogene TRBV3-2) to TRBJ2-3, with 12 bases aligning to TRBD2. Looked up from germline, CDR1 is LGHDT and CDR2 is YNNKEL (reference sequence). The length of the CDR3 is 15 residues. Trimming removed 6 bases from V and 4 bases from J; junction bases left unmatched: 5. CDR3 in DNA: TGTGCCAGCAGACCTAGCGGGAGGGAGGCAGATACGCAGTATTTT. Translated: CASRPSGREADTQYF.

The chain employs TRBV30 and TRBJ1-2; D might be TRBD1 (6 bases). This CDR3 has 13 amino acids. Trimming removed 5 bases from V and 3 bases from J, with 13 bases in between. Germline CDR1 GTSNPN, CDR2 SVGIG (reference sequence). The CDR3 spells CAWFGGRDYGYTF. CDR3 in DNA: TGTGCCTGGTTTGGGGGCCGGGACTATGGCTACACCTTC.

The V and J genes are TRBV11-2 and TRBJ2-1; 8 bases map to TRBD2. V shed 5 bases and J 7 bases; nucleotides not matched to a gene: 10. The germline V gene encodes CDR1 SGHAT and CDR2 FQNNGV. The CDR3 is 15 amino acids. CDR3 bases: TGTGCCAGCAGCGCGTTAGCGGGGACGGGTAATGAGCAGTTCTTC. It is translated as CASSALAGTGNEQFF.

The V gene is TRBV11-2, the J gene TRBJ1-1; D unresolved. The CDR3 contains 13 residues. Germline lookup yields CDR1 SGHAT and CDR2 FQNNGV. The V end lost 1 base, the J end lost 11 bases, and 14 bases lay between the germline ends. The CDR3 spells CASSLAESAYAFF. As DNA, the CDR3 is TGTGCCAGCAGCTTAGCAGAGTCGGCCTACGCTTTCTTT.

The chain is built from TRBV19 and TRBJ1-5, with D possibly TRBD1 on 5 matching bases. The V gene lost 7 bases and the J gene lost 9 bases, with 16 bases spanning the gap. CDR1 and CDR2 (germline): LNHDA, SQIVND (reference sequence). This CDR3 spans 13 amino acids. The CDR3 DNA sequence: TGTGCCAGTAACAACCGGGGCCCCTGGCCCCAGCATTTT. Translated, it gives CASNNRGPWPQHF.

The rearrangement joins TRBV21-1 to TRBJ1-1. TRBV21-1 is given as a pseudogene. CDR3 length: 15 amino acids. The CDR3 loop is CASTPKVRRNTEAFF. CDR3 nucleotide sequence: TGTGCCAGCACCCCCAAGGTACGGAGGAACACTGAAGCTTTCTTT.

Regarding this clone: A junction boundary mismatches the germline segment, possibly from a read error. DNA for the CDR3: TGTGCAAGTAAAAGGACAGAGACGAACACTGAAGCTTTCTTT. Its translation: CASKRTETNTEAFF. The rearrangement links TRBV19 to TRBJ1-1, with D possibly being TRBD1 (6 bases). This CDR3 comprises 14 residues. Germline CDR1 LNHDA, CDR2 SQIVND (reference sequence).

The CDR3 DNA reads TGTGCCTGGAGCCCAGGTGGCTTTTTCTTT. This codes for CAWSPGGFFF. The chain employs TRBV30 and TRBJ1-1; D not resolved. Germline CDR1 is GTSNPN and CDR2 is SVGIG (reference sequence). The CDR3 covers 10 residues. V dropped 3 bases and J dropped 13 bases, with 12 bases sitting between them.